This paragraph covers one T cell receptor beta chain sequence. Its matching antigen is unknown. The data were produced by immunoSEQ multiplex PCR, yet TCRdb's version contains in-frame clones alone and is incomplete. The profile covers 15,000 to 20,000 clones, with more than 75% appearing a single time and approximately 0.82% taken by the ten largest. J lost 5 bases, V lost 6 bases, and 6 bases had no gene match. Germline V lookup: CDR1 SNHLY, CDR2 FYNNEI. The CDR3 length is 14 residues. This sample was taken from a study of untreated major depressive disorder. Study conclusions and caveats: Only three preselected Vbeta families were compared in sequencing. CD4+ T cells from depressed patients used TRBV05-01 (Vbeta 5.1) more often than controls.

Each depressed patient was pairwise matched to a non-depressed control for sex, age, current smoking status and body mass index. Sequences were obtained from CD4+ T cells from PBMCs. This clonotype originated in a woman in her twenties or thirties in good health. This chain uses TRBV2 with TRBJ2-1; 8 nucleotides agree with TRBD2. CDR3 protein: CASRRREANNEQFF. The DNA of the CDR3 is TGTGCCAGCAGGCGGCGGGAGGCGAACAATGAGCAGTTCTTC.